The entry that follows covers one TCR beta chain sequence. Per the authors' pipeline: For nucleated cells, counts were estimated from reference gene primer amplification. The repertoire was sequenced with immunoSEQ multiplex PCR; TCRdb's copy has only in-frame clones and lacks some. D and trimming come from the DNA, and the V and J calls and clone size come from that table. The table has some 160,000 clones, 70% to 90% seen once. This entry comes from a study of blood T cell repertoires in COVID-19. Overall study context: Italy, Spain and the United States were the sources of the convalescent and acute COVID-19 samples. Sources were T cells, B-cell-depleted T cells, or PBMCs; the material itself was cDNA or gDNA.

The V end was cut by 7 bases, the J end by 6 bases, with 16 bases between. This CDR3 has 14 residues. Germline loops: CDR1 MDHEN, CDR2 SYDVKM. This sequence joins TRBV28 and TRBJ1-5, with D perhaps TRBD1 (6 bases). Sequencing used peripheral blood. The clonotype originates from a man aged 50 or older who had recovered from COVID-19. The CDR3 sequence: CASIVGGAAQPQHF. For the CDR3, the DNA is TGTGCCAGCATCGTGGGGGGGGCCGCTCAGCCCCAGCATTTT.